This TCR beta chain is from a study of brain T cells in children with intractable seizures. Libraries were prepared by immunoSEQ multiplex PCR; TCRdb keeps only in-frame clonotypes and omits some of them. The data hold about 41,000 clones, with over 75% observed a single time. Unmatched junction bases numbered 4, after V lost 3 bases and J lost 0 bases. CDR1 and CDR2 from the germline V gene are LNHDA and SQIVND (reference sequence). The CDR3 totals 16 residues. This material consisted of peripheral blood, taken at surgery. The clonotype comes from a girl aged 2 to 9 with tuberous sclerosis and intractable seizures. The chain links TRBV19 to TRBJ1-5; 8 nucleotides align to TRBD1. CDR3 protein: CASSMTGVYSNQPQHF. For the CDR3, the DNA is TGTGCCAGTAGTATGACAGGGGTCTATAGCAATCAGCCCCAGCATTTT.